One and the same sample provided the 21 T cell receptor beta chains below, sequenced in a study of cytomegalovirus exposure and HLA in healthy donors. Generated by immunoSEQ multiplex PCR, the TCRdb table keeps only in-frame clones and is missing some. This sample has fewer than 90,000 clones, with more than 70% found just once. Sequencing was carried out using PBMCs. The receptor source for this set is a young woman in good health and CMV-seropositive.

The chain is built from TRBV19 and TRBJ2-3; possible D gene TRBD2, 6 bases. From germline, CDR1 is LNHDA and CDR2 SQIVND (reference sequence). Trimming stripped 5 bases from V and 0 bases from J, with 18 bases between. This CDR3 is 17 amino acids long. The CDR3, as DNA: TGTGCCAGTAGTGTCCCGGGGGACCCTCCTAGCACAGATACGCAGTATTTT. It codes for CASSVPGDPPSTDTQYF.

This clone showed up just a few times. This sequence joins TRBV7-9 and TRBJ2-7, with 9 positions matching TRBD1. After removal of 5 bases from V and 6 bases from J, the junction contained 8 bases not matched to a gene. Germline V lookup: CDR1 SEHNR, CDR2 FQNEAQ (reference sequence). This CDR3 has 14 residues. The CDR3 here is CASSSRDRVGEQYF. Here the CDR3 DNA reads TGTGCCAGCAGCAGCCGGGACAGGGTGGGCGAGCAGTACTTC.

The chain is built from TRBV7-3 and TRBJ2-1; 13 bases align to TRBD2. The CDR3 spans 15 residues. Germline lookup yields CDR1 SGHTA and CDR2 FQGTGA. Unmatched junction bases numbered 7, after V lost 4 bases and J lost 10 bases. Here the CDR3 reads CASSWGLAGKLEQFF. Written as DNA, the CDR3 is TGTGCCAGCAGCTGGGGACTAGCGGGGAAATTGGAGCAGTTCTTC.

In this sample, this clone turned up a few times. This chain connects TRBV10-3 to TRBJ2-7; 9 nucleotides line up with TRBD1. The germline gives CDR1 ENHRY, CDR2 SYGVKD. Trimming took 0 bases from V and 3 from J; bases not matched to a gene: 12. This CDR3 comprises 18 residues. The CDR3 DNA sequence: TGTGCCATCAGTGAGTCTACAGGGGGCGTGATTAGCGGCTACGAGCAGTACTTC. It yields the protein CAISESTGGVISGYEQYF.

The CDR3 reads CASSESRGKGVVGNTIYF. For the CDR3, the DNA is TGCGCCAGCAGTGAGTCGAGGGGGAAGGGAGTCGTGGGAAACACCATATATTTT. The chain combines TRBV10-2 with TRBJ1-3; TRBD1 might be the D (6 bases). V gave up 0 bases and J gave up 4 bases, with 19 bases separating them. This CDR3 has 18 amino acids. Germline CDR1 is WSHSY and CDR2 is SAAADI.

The chain recombines TRBV4-1 with TRBJ2-7; D perhaps matches TRBD2 (5 bases). CDR1 MGHRA and CDR2 YSYEKL come from the germline V gene. The CDR3 is made up of 16 amino acids. Trimming removed 6 bases from V and 2 bases from J, with 20 bases in between. The CDR3 coding sequence is TGCGCCAGCAGTCGCGTGACGTGGGAGTGGCCCTACGAGCAGTACTTC. It codes for CASSRVTWEWPYEQYF.

V gene TRBV6-5 combines with J gene TRBJ2-7, with D hard to call. Germline CDR1 reads MNHEY; CDR2 reads SVGAGI. Trimming took 8 bases from V and 3 from J, leaving 11 bases between them. This CDR3 is 12 amino acids long. DNA for the CDR3: TGTGCCAGCTCCCGAGGCTACTACGAGCAGTACTTC. Residues: CASSRGYYEQYF.

The chain combines TRBV2 with TRBJ2-1, with 9 bases matching TRBD1. The length of the CDR3 is 19 residues. V gave up 1 base and J gave up 5 bases; unmatched junction bases: 15. Germline V gene data show CDR1 as SNHLY and CDR2 as FYNNEI. CDR3 coding DNA: TGTGCCAGCAGTGAAGTCAGGGGACAGGGTTTTGCCGATCACAATGAGCAGTTCTTC. Translating gives CASSEVRGQGFADHNEQFF.

The chain employs TRBV7-2 and TRBJ1-6; D not resolved. The CDR3 is 16 amino acids. Trimming stripped 5 bases from V and 7 bases from J, with 18 bases between. CDR1 and CDR2 from the germline V gene are SGHTA and FQGNSA. This chain's CDR3 is CASSGKGGMRNSPLHF. CDR3 bases: TGTGCCAGCAGCGGAAAAGGAGGGATGAGGAATTCACCCCTCCACTTT.

The V and J genes are TRBV7-9 and TRBJ2-4, with 8 positions matching TRBD1. After removal of 4 bases from V and 3 bases from J, the junction contained 11 bases not matched to a gene. The CDR3 consists of 17 residues. Germline V lookup: CDR1 SEHNR, CDR2 FQNEAQ (reference sequence). This CDR3 is CASSSPDRAFDKNIQYF. The DNA of the CDR3 is TGTGCCAGCAGCTCCCCGGACAGGGCTTTTGACAAAAACATTCAGTACTTC.

At least ten counts were recorded for this clone. This rearrangement joins TRBV2 to TRBJ2-7; 9 bases map to TRBD2. From germline, CDR1 is SNHLY and CDR2 FYNNEI. This CDR3 is 13 amino acids long. V dropped 8 bases and J dropped 1; count of bases not matched to a gene: 3. CDR3 bases: TGTGCCAGCGGGCGGGGGGGTTCCTACGAGCAGTACTTC. Translating gives CASGRGGSYEQYF.

This clone has just a few counts. The rearrangement uses TRBV10-1 and TRBJ2-7; D uncertain. Trimming stripped 3 bases from V and 3 bases from J, with 6 bases between. Germline CDR1 reads WNHNN; CDR2 reads SYGVQD (reference sequence). There are 12 residues in the CDR3. Here the CDR3 reads CASSEQIYEQYF. DNA for the CDR3: TGCGCCAGCAGTGAACAGATCTACGAGCAGTACTTC.

This clone was seen a single time. The genes are TRBV28 and TRBJ1-3; D is uncertain. The CDR3 covers 15 residues. Germline-derived CDR1 and CDR2 are MDHEN and SYDVKM. Trimming removed 2 bases at V and 0 bases at J, with 8 bases between. This chain's CDR3 is CASSLTAYSGNTIYF. The DNA of the CDR3 is TGTGCCAGCAGTTTAACAGCATACTCTGGAAACACCATATATTTT.

This clone was detected only a few times. The gene calls are TRBV21-1 and TRBJ2-7; the DNA was not used to check the table's D call, TRBD2. TRBV21-1 is a pseudogene segment. CDR3 length: 14 amino acids. CDR3 nucleotide sequence: TGTGCCAGCAGCCCTCCCCCCCGGTCCTACGAGCAGTACTTC. This gives the protein CASSPPPRSYEQYF.

The V gene is TRBV9, the J gene TRBJ2-1; D is possibly TRBD2 (5 bases). This CDR3 has 12 residues. Trimming removed 7 bases at V and 10 bases at J, with 15 bases between. From germline, CDR1 is SGDLS and CDR2 YYNGEE. The CDR3, as DNA: TGTGCCAGCGCCAAGGCCCCGGGGGAGCAGTTCTTC. This sequence encodes CASAKAPGEQFF.

The chain couples TRBV7-8 to TRBJ2-2; TRBD1 matches 10 bases. Germline V lookup: CDR1 SGHVS, CDR2 FQNEAQ. Trimming took 6 bases from V and 5 from J; bases not matched to a gene: 3. CDR3 length equals 14 residues. CDR3 sequence: CASRRDRGTGELFF. CDR3 DNA sequence: TGTGCCAGCAGAAGGGACAGGGGTACCGGGGAGCTGTTTTTT.

The genes are TRBV18 and TRBJ2-7; a possible D gene is TRBD2 (6 bases). CDR1 is KGHSH and CDR2 is LQKENI in the germline V gene. V gave up 3 bases and J gave up 7 bases, with 16 bases separating them. This CDR3 spans 14 amino acids. For the CDR3, the DNA is TGTGCCAGCTCACCGTACAGGTATGGGGGGGAGCAGTACTTC. This codes for CASSPYRYGGEQYF.

This chain joins TRBV6-6 and TRBJ2-4; 8 bases match TRBD1. Germline V gives CDR1 MNHNY, CDR2 SVGAGI (reference sequence). The junction had 1 base not matched to a gene; V was cut back by 0 bases and J by 0 bases. The CDR3 runs 16 residues. Written as DNA, the CDR3 is TGTGCCAGCAGTTACTCAGGACAGGGAGCCAAAAACATTCAGTACTTC. The encoded protein is CASSYSGQGAKNIQYF.

The J gene is TRBJ1-1, the V gene TRBV4-1, with TRBD1 matching over 9 bases. CDR3 size: 15 residues. The V gene end was trimmed by 1 base and the J gene end by 1 base; junction bases not matched to a gene: 1. Germline CDR1 is MGHRA and CDR2 is YSYEKL. This CDR3 reads CASSQGQGGNTEAFF. The CDR3 nucleotides read TGCGCCAGCAGCCAAGGACAGGGGGGGAACACTGAAGCTTTCTTT.

The chain carries TRBV9 and TRBJ1-6, with D possibly matching TRBD1 (6 bases). CDR1 and CDR2 from the germline V gene are SGDLS and YYNGEE. V lost 4 bases, J lost 3 bases, and 17 bases lay in between. The CDR3 is 17 residues long. The CDR3 DNA sequence: TGTGCCAGCAGCCCTACAGGGTTTGGTGGCTATAATTCACCCCTCCACTTT. It translates to CASSPTGFGGYNSPLHF. Full variable domain (outside the CDR3, taken from reference TRBV9 and TRBJ1-6): DSGVTQTPKHLITATGQRVTLRCSPRSGDLSVYWYQQSLDQGLQFLIQYYNGEERAKGNILERFSAQQFPDLHSELNLSSLELGDSALYFCASSPTGFGGYNSPLHFGNGTRLTVT.

The V call is TRBV2, the J call TRBJ1-4, with TRBD1 as a possible D gene (5 bases). Germline V gives CDR1 SNHLY, CDR2 FYNNEI. V was trimmed by 6 bases and J by 5 bases, leaving 7 bases between them. The CDR3 has 12 amino acids. The CDR3 sequence is CASRTENEKLFF. Written as DNA, the CDR3 is TGTGCCAGCAGGACAGAGAATGAAAAACTGTTTTTT.